These 18 T cell receptor beta chains came from one sample sequenced in a study of T cells in Graves' hyperthyroidism and ophthalmopathy (dated by TCRdb to between 2018 and 2021). The library was prepared using multiplex PCR. Sequenced on an Illumina HiSeq 2000. Amplification of TCR beta CDR3 regions was carried out from RNA transcripts. A first-round RT-PCR of the TCR CDR3 used the HTBI primer set with the Qiagen OneStep RT-PCR kit. The public reads were run again by TCRdb, first through fastp at Q25 and then through MiXCR, and only productive beta chains were kept. Records with the same CDR3 protein are collapsed into one entry carrying the most frequent genes and DNA. The sample table shows a few hundred thousand distinct CDR3 sequences, and approximately 15% are seen once. The ten largest make up roughly 17% of the sample. Material: blood. The receptors here all came from a woman in her late teens or twenties with Graves' hyperthyroidism.

This sequence joins TRBV6-1 and TRBJ2-1, with D unclear. CDR1 MNHNS and CDR2 SASEGT come from the germline V gene. The ends were cut back, 6 bases at V and 13 bases at J, with 16 bases in the middle. The CDR3 spans 12 residues. The CDR3 DNA is TGTGCCAGCAGAGGACGAGAAAGAACTCAGTTCTTC. This translates into CASRGRERTQFF.

This clonotype is a singleton in its sample. No DNA is shown, since the ends of the CDR3 on it are uncertain; the CDR3 is the one TCRdb lists. This chain joins TRBV20-1 and TRBJ1-3. The germline gives CDR1 DFQATT, CDR2 SNEGSKA (reference sequence). The CDR3 is made up of 16 amino acids, end residues included. The CDR3 protein is CSAREGYFGLGNTVYF.

The rearrangement uses TRBV2 and TRBJ2-7; maybe TRBD2 (6 bases). V lost 7 bases, J lost 4 bases, and 8 bases lay in between. The CDR3 has 11 residues. CDR1 is SNHLY, CDR2 FYNNEI, per germline. CDR3 sequence: CASMRGYEQYF. The CDR3 region has the DNA TGTGCCAGCATGCGGGGATACGAGCAGTACTTC. Full variable domain (missing parts from reference TRBV2 and TRBJ2-7): EPEVTQTPSHQVTQMGQEVILRCVPISNHLYFYWYRQILGQKVEFLVSFYNNEISEKSEIFDDQFSVERPDGSNFTLKIRSTKLEDSAMYFCASMRGYEQYFGPGTRLTVT.

In this sample, this clonotype turned up a few times. The chain combines TRBV10-1 with TRBJ2-3, with TRBD2 identical over 10 bases. The CDR3 has 17 residues. Germline V CDR1 and CDR2: WNHNN, SYGVQD (reference sequence). Losses at the gene ends were 4 bases for V and 5 bases for J; bases not matched to a gene: 12. The CDR3 DNA follows: TGCGCCAGCAGTGTAGCAGCTAGCGGGAGTCTTCAAGATACGCAGTATTTT. It specifies CASSVAASGSLQDTQYF.

This clonotype has at least ten counts. The chain combines TRBV12-3 or TRBV12-4 with TRBJ1-1; unclear D gene. This CDR3 is built from 14 residues. The V and J ends lost 3 bases and 3 bases respectively, with 11 bases between them. The DNA for the CDR3 is TGTGCCAGCAGTTTCGAATTAAGGGACACTGAAGCTTTCTTT. This gives the protein CASSFELRDTEAFF.

This clonotype has only a few counts. V gene TRBV20-1 combines with J gene TRBJ2-1; possible D gene TRBD2, 6 bases. Trimming removed 5 bases at V and 3 bases at J, with 14 bases between. The CDR3 consists of 14 residues. The V gene's germline CDR1 is DFQATT and CDR2 SNEGSKA (reference sequence). CDR3 in amino acids: CSAWRETGYNEQFF. The DNA for the CDR3 is TGCAGTGCTTGGAGGGAGACGGGCTACAATGAGCAGTTCTTC.

In its sample, this clonotype was seen many times. The chain recombines TRBV10-3 with TRBJ2-1, with D hard to call. V lost 2 bases, J lost 9 bases, and 17 bases lay in between. CDR1 is ENHRY and CDR2 is SYGVKD in the germline V gene. The CDR3 is 15 amino acids. CDR3 sequence reads: CAISEGDSKISEQFF. CDR3 in DNA: TGTGCCATCAGTGAGGGAGACTCCAAGATAAGTGAGCAGTTCTTC.

This clonotype was picked up many times. The chain links TRBV30 to TRBJ2-7, with 9 bases lining up with TRBD1. Trimming cost V 4 bases and J 2 bases; bases outside gene matches: 6. The CDR3 runs to 14 residues. The germline CDR1 and CDR2 sequences are GTSNPN and SVGIG (reference sequence). As DNA, the CDR3 is TGTGCCTGGATGGGAGGGACAGGGACCTACGAGCAGTACTTC. Translated: CAWMGGTGTYEQYF.

There are many counts of this clonotype. The genes are TRBV2 and TRBJ1-4; TRBD1 matches 7 bases. The CDR3 totals 12 residues. Germline V gene sequence: CDR1 SNHLY, CDR2 FYNNEI. V was pared by 1 base and J by 14 bases, with 4 bases of the junction left unmatched. In DNA form, the CDR3 reads TGTGCCAGCAGTGAAGGCGGGACAGCCCTGTTTTTT. This codes for CASSEGGTALFF.

This clonotype was recorded at least ten times. The CDR3 nucleotides are TGCAGCGCGGGGGGCCCAGATACGCAGTATTTT. Protein product: CSAGGPDTQYF. The V call is TRBV20-1, the J call TRBJ2-3, with TRBD2 matching over 8 bases. This CDR3 comprises 11 residues. Looked up from germline, CDR1 is DFQATT and CDR2 is SNEGSKA (reference sequence).

The sample holds many counts of this clonotype. V usage is TRBV27 and J usage is TRBJ2-2; 7 nucleotides line up with TRBD1. CDR1 MNHEY and CDR2 SMNVEV come from the germline V gene (reference sequence). The junction had 10 bases not matched to a gene; V was cut back by 6 bases and J by 3 bases. This CDR3 comprises 16 residues. The CDR3 DNA reads TGTGCCAGCAGCCCCCGACAGGGTGGGTACACCGGGGAGCTGTTTTTT. Encoded protein: CASSPRQGGYTGELFF.

This clonotype was observed a few times. This chain's CDR3 is CASSGPTGAGETQYF. For the CDR3, the DNA is TGTGCCAGCAGCGGACCGACGGGGGCTGGGGAGACCCAGTACTTC. The chain has TRBV9 and TRBJ2-5; D possibly matches TRBD1 or TRBD2 (6 bases each). Trimming pared 3 bases from V and 5 bases from J, leaving 17 bases between. The germline CDR1 and CDR2 sequences are SGDLS and YYNGEE. CDR3 length: 15 amino acids.

This clonotype was recorded a few times. V and J are TRBV3-1 and TRBJ1-2; D is ambiguous. The CDR3 spans 14 residues. The germline V and J ends were trimmed by 3 bases and 4 bases, with 12 bases remaining between them. The germline V gene has CDR1 LGHDT and CDR2 YNNKEL (reference sequence). The CDR3 region has the DNA TGTGCCAGCAGCCACACTGCGATAATCTATGGCTACACCTTC. Protein product: CASSHTAIIYGYTF.

The chain uses TRBV27 and TRBJ2-3, with TRBD1 matching over 9 bases. This CDR3 spans 17 amino acids. Germline V CDR1 and CDR2: MNHEY, SMNVEV (reference sequence). The V segment lost 5 bases and the J segment 3 bases; nucleotides outside the gene matches: 12. CDR3 region: CASSDPSGTGKTDTQYF. The CDR3 nucleotides are TGTGCCAGCAGTGACCCCTCCGGGACAGGGAAAACAGATACGCAGTATTTT.

In this sample, this clonotype turned up many times. The chain is built from TRBV4-2 and TRBJ2-7, with 8 nucleotides matching TRBD1. The CDR3 has 14 amino acids. Germline lookup yields CDR1 LGHNA and CDR2 YNFKEQ. Unmatched junction bases numbered 3, after V lost 0 bases and J lost 5 bases. The CDR3 loop is CASSQDSTGDEQYV. CDR3 nucleotide sequence: TGTGCCAGCAGCCAAGATTCGACAGGGGACGAGCAGTACGTC.

This clonotype has ten or more counts. The V and J genes are TRBV7-2 and TRBJ1-1, with D perhaps TRBD1 (5 bases). The CDR3 sequence is 13 residues long. Germline CDR1 reads SGHTA; CDR2 reads FQGNSA. The V end lost 1 base, the J end lost 5 bases, and 8 bases lay between the germline ends. The CDR3 spells CASSLEGWTEAFF. CDR3 in DNA: TGTGCCAGCAGCTTAGAGGGGTGGACTGAAGCTTTCTTT.

This clonotype showed up many times. The rearrangement joins TRBV20-1 to TRBJ2-1, with D possibly matching TRBD2 (5 bases). Germline V gene sequence: CDR1 DFQATT, CDR2 SNEGSKA (reference sequence). The CDR3 spans 17 residues. V was trimmed by 0 bases and J by 4 bases, leaving 19 bases between them. The CDR3 DNA sequence: TGCAGTGCTAGAGATTTAATCGGGATGGAAATTTACAATGAGCAGTTCTTC. Amino acids: CSARDLIGMEIYNEQFF.

Worth noting for this clonotype: This may be a read error, as it is one base from a much larger clone. The chain links TRBV11-2 to TRBJ2-1, with 8 bases lining up with TRBD2. TRBJ2-7 explains the end of the DNA better; the J call may be wrong. Germline CDR1 reads SGHAT; CDR2 reads FQNNGV. This CDR3 has 14 residues. CDR3 loop: CASSLVGLVNEQYF. The DNA of the CDR3 is TGTGCCAGCAGCTTAGTGGGACTAGTCAATGAGCAGTACTTC.